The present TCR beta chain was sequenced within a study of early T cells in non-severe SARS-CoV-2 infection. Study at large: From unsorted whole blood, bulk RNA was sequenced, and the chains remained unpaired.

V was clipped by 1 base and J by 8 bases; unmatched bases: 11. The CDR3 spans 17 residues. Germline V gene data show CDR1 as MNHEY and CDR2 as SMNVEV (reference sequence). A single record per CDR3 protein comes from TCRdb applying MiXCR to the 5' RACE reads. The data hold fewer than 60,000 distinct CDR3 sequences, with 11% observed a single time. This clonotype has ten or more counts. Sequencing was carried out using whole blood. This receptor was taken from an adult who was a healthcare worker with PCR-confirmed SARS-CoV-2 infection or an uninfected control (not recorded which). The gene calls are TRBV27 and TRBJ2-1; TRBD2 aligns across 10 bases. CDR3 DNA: TGTGCCAGCAGTTTATATCCTACTAGCGGGGATAGGGATGAGCAGTTCTTC. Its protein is CASSLYPTSGDRDEQFF.